The entry below describes one TCR beta chain. As yet, its antigen is unknown. The data stem from a study of cytomegalovirus exposure and HLA in healthy donors. Study results and caveats: As was reported, the HLA-A and HLA-B alleles of most subjects were accurately predicted from TCR beta sequences.

Use of 60 Vbeta and 13 Jbeta primers characterized the PCR. TCRdb keeps only in-frame clones here, not all; method: immunoSEQ multiplex PCR. Of 130,000 or so clones in the sample, about 70% were seen once. The CDR3 length is 14 residues. Germline V gives CDR1 LGHNA, CDR2 YSLEER. The trim removed 5 bases at V and 2 bases at J, leaving 6 bases unmatched. The material sequenced was PBMCs. This clonotype was obtained from a woman in her forties in good health and CMV-seronegative. The chain couples TRBV4-3 to TRBJ2-7; 7 bases map to TRBD1. For the CDR3, the DNA is TGCGCCAGCAGCTCACGAACAGGGGCCTACGAGCAGTACTTC. The encoded protein is CASSSRTGAYEQYF.